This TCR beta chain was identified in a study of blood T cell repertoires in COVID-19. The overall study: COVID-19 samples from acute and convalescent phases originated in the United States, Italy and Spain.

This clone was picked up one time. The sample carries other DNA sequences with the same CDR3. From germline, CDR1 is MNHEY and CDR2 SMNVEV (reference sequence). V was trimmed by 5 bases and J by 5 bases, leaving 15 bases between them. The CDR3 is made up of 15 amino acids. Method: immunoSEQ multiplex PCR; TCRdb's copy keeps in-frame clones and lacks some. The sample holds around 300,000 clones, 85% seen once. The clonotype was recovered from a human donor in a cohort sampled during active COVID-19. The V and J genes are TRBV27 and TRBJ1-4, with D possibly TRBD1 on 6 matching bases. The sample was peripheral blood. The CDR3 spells CASSPRQAPNEKLFF. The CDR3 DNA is TGTGCCAGCAGTCCCCGACAGGCCCCCAATGAAAAACTGTTTTTT.